The 19 T cell receptor beta chains below all came from one sample that was sequenced in a study of blood T cells in healthy people across ages. Using a J-beta primer mix together with a sample-barcoded 5' primer, a second PCR was run for roughly 6 to 12 cycles. TCRdb analysed the 5' RACE reads with MiXCR anew, one entry per CDR3 protein. The sample has fewer than 2,000,000 distinct CDR3 sequences, about 32% seen once; the top ten hold roughly 12%. Specimen: blood. These receptors originate from a woman aged 25 to 45 in good health.

V usage is TRBV10-3 and J usage is TRBJ1-2; D gene ambiguous. CDR1 and CDR2 from the germline V gene are ENHRY and SYGVKD. The V end lost 2 bases, the J end lost 4 bases, and 14 bases lay between the germline ends. This CDR3 comprises 15 residues. CDR3 loop: CAISETGGIGYGYTF. CDR3 sequence (DNA): TGTGCCATCAGTGAGACCGGAGGAATCGGCTATGGCTACACCTTC.

The chain links TRBV9 to TRBJ2-2; 8 bases map to TRBD2. The CDR3 sequence is 16 residues long. Germline values: CDR1 SGDLS, CDR2 YYNGEE. V dropped 1 base and J dropped 4; count of bases not matched to a gene: 6. CDR3 bases: TGTGCCAGCAGCGTATACGGGGGGGCCGTCACCGGGGAGCTGTTTTTT. Encoded protein: CASSVYGGAVTGELFF.

This clonotype has a count of ten or more. The chain employs TRBV20-1 and TRBJ2-7; 8 bases are shared with TRBD1. The V gene end was trimmed by 3 bases and the J gene end by 5 bases; junction bases not matched to a gene: 3. CDR1 is DFQATT, CDR2 SNEGSKA, per germline (reference sequence). This CDR3 spans 12 amino acids. CDR3 amino acids: CSASQGANEQYF. CDR3 nucleotides: TGCAGTGCTAGCCAGGGGGCGAACGAGCAGTACTTC.

The gene calls are TRBV11-2 and TRBJ2-7, with D possibly matching TRBD1 (6 bases). The germline V and J ends were trimmed by 3 bases and 7 bases, with 13 bases remaining between them. The CDR3 spans 13 residues. CDR1 and CDR2 (germline): SGHAT, FQNNGV. CDR3 in DNA: TGTGCCAGCAGCTTCGGGACACTCCTAGAGCAGTACTTC. Amino acids: CASSFGTLLEQYF. Full variable domain (outside the CDR3, taken from reference TRBV11-2 and TRBJ2-7): EAGVAQSPRYKIIEKRQSVAFWCNPISGHATLYWYQQILGQGPKLLIQFQNNGVVDDSQLPKDRFSAERLKGVDSTLKIQPAKLEDSAVYLCASSFGTLLEQYFGPGTRLTVT.

The chain is built from TRBV5-5 and TRBJ2-1; TRBD2 matches 9 bases. Germline V CDR1 and CDR2: SGHKS, YYEKEE (reference sequence). Trimming took 4 bases from V and 9 from J; bases not matched to a gene: 14. There are 16 residues in the CDR3. The CDR3, as DNA: TGTGCCAGCAGCCCTTCCCTCGCGGGGGGGCCGGGTGAGCAGTTCTTC. This sequence encodes CASSPSLAGGPGEQFF.

V gene TRBV6-2 or TRBV6-3 combines with J gene TRBJ2-7; D is perhaps TRBD1 or TRBD2 (5 bases each). The CDR3 is made up of 14 amino acids. Trimming took 6 bases from V and 5 from J, leaving 17 bases between them. Germline loops: CDR1 MNHEY, CDR2 SVGEGT. The CDR3 DNA follows: TGTGCCAGCAGGGATAATCCGGGACCTGACGAGCAGTACTTC. It codes for CASRDNPGPDEQYF.

This clonotype showed up just a few times. The chain combines TRBV2 with TRBJ2-5; no definite D call. Trimming cost V 6 bases and J 0 bases, with 11 bases left between them. Germline CDR1 is SNHLY and CDR2 is FYNNEI. There are 14 residues in the CDR3. In nucleotides, the CDR3 is TGTGCCAGCAGGGCCGGTCGGTACCAAGAGACCCAGTACTTC. Amino acid sequence: CASRAGRYQETQYF. Drawing the rest from reference TRBV2 and TRBJ2-5, the complete variable domain is EPEVTQTPSHQVTQMGQEVILRCVPISNHLYFYWYRQILGQKVEFLVSFYNNEISEKSEIFDDQFSVERPDGSNFTLKIRSTKLEDSAMYFCASRAGRYQETQYFGPGTRLLVL.

This clonotype appeared many times. The chain carries TRBV29-1 and TRBJ2-1, with TRBD1 matching 7 bases. Germline V gives CDR1 SQVTM, CDR2 ANQGSEA. The CDR3 totals 15 residues. V was clipped by 1 base and J by 8 bases; unmatched bases: 11. The DNA for the CDR3 is TGCAGCGTTGAAGGAGACAGGGTGTATTTGGATGAGCAGTTCTTC. It encodes CSVEGDRVYLDEQFF.

The chain employs TRBV10-3 and TRBJ2-3, with 10 positions matching TRBD2. CDR3 length: 13 amino acids. The germline gives CDR1 ENHRY, CDR2 SYGVKD. Unmatched junction bases numbered 6, after V lost 11 bases and J lost 4 bases. For the CDR3, the DNA is TGTGCCGTATCTAGCGGGAGCCCAGATACGCAGTATTTT. Translated: CAVSSGSPDTQYF.

This clonotype was seen more than once but under ten times. The gene calls are TRBV20-1 and TRBJ2-7; 10 bases map to TRBD2. V dropped 5 bases and J dropped 5; count of bases not matched to a gene: 12. Germline values: CDR1 DFQATT, CDR2 SNEGSKA (reference sequence). This CDR3 contains 15 residues. The CDR3 nucleotides read TGCAGTGCTCCGGGGGTTAGCGGGAGGTCCCACGAGCAGTACTTC. Encoded protein: CSAPGVSGRSHEQYF.

This clonotype was picked up many times. The V call is TRBV29-1, the J call TRBJ2-1, with unresolved D. Trimming stripped 7 bases from V and 5 bases from J, with 18 bases between. Germline V gene lookup returns CDR1 SQVTM and CDR2 ANQGSEA. The CDR3 covers 14 residues. CDR3 sequence reads: CSGTTGVGHNEQFF. The CDR3 nucleotides are TGCAGCGGAACGACTGGGGTCGGGCACAATGAGCAGTTCTTC.

The chain employs TRBV7-3 and TRBJ2-1; 7 bases line up with TRBD2. The V segment lost 3 bases and the J segment 9 bases; nucleotides outside the gene matches: 11. From germline, CDR1 is SGHTA and CDR2 FQGTGA. CDR3 length: 15 residues. DNA of the CDR3: TGTGCCAGCAGCTTTTTAGCGGGCGGCCAGGCTGAGCAGTTCTTC. Amino acid sequence: CASSFLAGGQAEQFF.

This clonotype was seen a few times. The genes are TRBV7-9 and TRBJ2-1; TRBD1 matches 9 bases. CDR3 length: 15 residues. The junction had 6 bases not matched to a gene; V was cut back by 8 bases and J by 1 base. Germline CDR1 and CDR2: SEHNR and FQNEAQ (reference sequence). CDR3 DNA sequence: TGTGCCAGCTCAAAAGGACAGGGGTCCTACAATGAGCAGTTCTTC. It codes for CASSKGQGSYNEQFF.

Turning to this clonotype: A junction end diverges from the germline sequence, so it may reflect a read error. CDR3 coding DNA: TGCAGTGGAGTTCCGGGACTAGCGGGGGTTGAGCGGTACTTC. This translates into CSGVPGLAGVERYF. This chain connects TRBV20-1 to TRBJ2-7; 14 bases match TRBD2. The CDR3 totals 14 residues. Germline V gene data show CDR1 as DFQATT and CDR2 as SNEGSKA (reference sequence).

This clonotype appeared once. Just one base apart from a much larger clone, this may be a read error. The J gene is TRBJ2-1, the V gene TRBV29-1; D perhaps matches TRBD2 (6 bases). The J call may not be correct, given that the DNA end is closer to TRBJ2-7. CDR1 and CDR2 from the germline V gene are SQVTM and ANQGSEA. The CDR3 totals 15 residues. The CDR3 DNA sequence: TGCCGCGTTCGGCTAGGAGGGAAACTTGGGGACGAGCAGTACTTC. This encodes CRVRLGGKLGDEQYF.

This chain joins TRBV10-1 and TRBJ2-7; TRBD2 agrees at 10 bases. The germline CDR1 and CDR2 sequences are WNHNN and SYGVQD (reference sequence). The V and J ends lost 3 bases and 3 bases, in that order; junction bases with no gene match: 2. This CDR3 region has 14 residues. CDR3 nucleotide sequence: TGCGCCAGCAGTGATTCTAGCGGGGGCTACGAGCAGTACTTC. Residues: CASSDSSGGYEQYF.

With regard to this clonotype: The junction and the germline gene differ at one end; a read error may be behind it. The CDR3 DNA is TGTGCCCGCAGGTTATCCGGACAGGGCGGTGGCTACACCTTC. It specifies CARRLSGQGGGYTF. This rearrangement joins TRBV6-6 to TRBJ1-2, with 8 bases matching TRBD1. Germline CDR1 and CDR2: MNHNY and SVGAGI (reference sequence). This CDR3 contains 14 residues.

There are a few counts of this clonotype. The rearrangement joins TRBV29-1 to TRBJ1-2, with D perhaps matching TRBD1 (6 bases). V was shortened by 5 bases and J by 2 bases, with 9 bases between the two germline ends. Germline loops: CDR1 SQVTM, CDR2 ANQGSEA. The CDR3 length is 12 residues. CDR3 nucleotide sequence: TGCAGCGTTACCCAGGGGAACTATGGCTACACCTTC. This encodes CSVTQGNYGYTF.

This chain joins TRBV19 and TRBJ2-5, with D possibly being TRBD1 (6 bases). The J call could be wrong; TRBJ2-7 is a better fit for the DNA end. Germline V gene sequence: CDR1 LNHDA, CDR2 SQIVND (reference sequence). This CDR3 region has 16 residues. The CDR3 nucleotides are TGTGCCAGTAGTATCGACAGGACTTTACGCCCCCACGAGCAGTACTTC. Encoded protein: CASSIDRTLRPHEQYF.